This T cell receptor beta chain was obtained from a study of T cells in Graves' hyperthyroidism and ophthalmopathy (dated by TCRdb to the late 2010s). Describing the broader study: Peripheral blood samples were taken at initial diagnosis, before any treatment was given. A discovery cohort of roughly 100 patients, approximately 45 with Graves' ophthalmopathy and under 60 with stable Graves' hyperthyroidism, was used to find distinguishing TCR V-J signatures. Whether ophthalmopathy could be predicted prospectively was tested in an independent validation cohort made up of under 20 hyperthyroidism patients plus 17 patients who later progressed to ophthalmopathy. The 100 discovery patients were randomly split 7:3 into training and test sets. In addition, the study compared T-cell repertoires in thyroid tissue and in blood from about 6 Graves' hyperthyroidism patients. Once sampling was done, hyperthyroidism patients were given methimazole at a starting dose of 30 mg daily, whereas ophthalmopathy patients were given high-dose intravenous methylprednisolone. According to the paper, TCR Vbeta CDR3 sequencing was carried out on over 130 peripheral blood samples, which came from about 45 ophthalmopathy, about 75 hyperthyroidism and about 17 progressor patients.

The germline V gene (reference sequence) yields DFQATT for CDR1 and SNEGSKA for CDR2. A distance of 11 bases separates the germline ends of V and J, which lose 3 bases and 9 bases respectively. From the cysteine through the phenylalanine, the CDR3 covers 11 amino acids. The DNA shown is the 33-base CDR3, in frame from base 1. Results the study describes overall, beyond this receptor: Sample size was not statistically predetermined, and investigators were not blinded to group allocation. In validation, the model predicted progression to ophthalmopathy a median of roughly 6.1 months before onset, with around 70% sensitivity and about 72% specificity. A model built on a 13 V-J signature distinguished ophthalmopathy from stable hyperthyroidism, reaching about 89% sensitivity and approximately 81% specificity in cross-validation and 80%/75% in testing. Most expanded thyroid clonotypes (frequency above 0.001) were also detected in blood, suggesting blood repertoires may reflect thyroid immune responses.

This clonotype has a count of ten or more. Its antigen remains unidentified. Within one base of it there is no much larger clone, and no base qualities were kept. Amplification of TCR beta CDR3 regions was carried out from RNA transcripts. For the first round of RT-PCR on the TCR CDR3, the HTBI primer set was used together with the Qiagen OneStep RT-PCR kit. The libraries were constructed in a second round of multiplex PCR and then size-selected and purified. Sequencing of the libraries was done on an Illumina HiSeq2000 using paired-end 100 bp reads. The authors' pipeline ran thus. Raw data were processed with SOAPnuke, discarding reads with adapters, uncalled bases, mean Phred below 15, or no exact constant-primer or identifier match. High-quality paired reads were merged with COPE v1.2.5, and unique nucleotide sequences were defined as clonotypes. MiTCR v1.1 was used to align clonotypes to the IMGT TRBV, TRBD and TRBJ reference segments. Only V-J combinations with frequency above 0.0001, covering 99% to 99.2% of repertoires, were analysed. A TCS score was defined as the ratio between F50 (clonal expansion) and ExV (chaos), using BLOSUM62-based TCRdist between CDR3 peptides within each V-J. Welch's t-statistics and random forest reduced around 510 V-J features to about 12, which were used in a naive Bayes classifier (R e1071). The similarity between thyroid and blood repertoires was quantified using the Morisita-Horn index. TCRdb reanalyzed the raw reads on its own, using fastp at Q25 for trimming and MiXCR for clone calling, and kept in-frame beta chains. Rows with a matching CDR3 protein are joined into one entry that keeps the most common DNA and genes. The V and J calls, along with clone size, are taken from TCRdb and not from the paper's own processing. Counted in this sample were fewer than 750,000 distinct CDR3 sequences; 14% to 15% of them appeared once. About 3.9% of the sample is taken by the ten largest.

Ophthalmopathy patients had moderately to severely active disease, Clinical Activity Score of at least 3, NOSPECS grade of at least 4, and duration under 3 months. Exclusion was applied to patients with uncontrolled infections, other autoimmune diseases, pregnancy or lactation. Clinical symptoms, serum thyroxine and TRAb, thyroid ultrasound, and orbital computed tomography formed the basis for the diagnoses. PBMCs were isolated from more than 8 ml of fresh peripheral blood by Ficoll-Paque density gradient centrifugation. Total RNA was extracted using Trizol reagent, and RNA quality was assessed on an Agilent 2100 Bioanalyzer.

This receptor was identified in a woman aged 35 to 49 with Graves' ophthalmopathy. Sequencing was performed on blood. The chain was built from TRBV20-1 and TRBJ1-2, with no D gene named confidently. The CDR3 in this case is CSASPNRRYTF. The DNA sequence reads TGCAGTGCTAGCCCCAATAGGCGCTACACCTTC.